The 23 T cell receptor beta chains reported below all come from one sample, sequenced in a study of vaccination effects on CD4 cells after COVID-19. Antigen-specific CD4+ T cells expanded by the ViraFEST assay with viral peptide pools were then sequenced. The culture ran for about 11 days, and then CD4+ T cells were isolated. The person's infection with SARS-CoV-2, confirmed by PCR, took place between March and December 2020. No antigens are known for them. Produced via immunoSEQ multiplex PCR; TCRdb's table is partial and in-frame only. The data show about 26,000 clones, around 78% seen once. This material consisted of CD4+ T cells from PBMCs cultured with HCoV-NL63 spike peptides, taken before COVID-19 vaccination. These receptors came from a human donor who had a prior SARS-CoV-2 infection.

The chain recombines TRBV5-4 with TRBJ2-2, with 7 bases fitting TRBD2. Trimming removed 2 bases from V and 6 bases from J; junction bases left unmatched: 10. CDR1 is SGHNT, CDR2 YYREEE, per germline (reference sequence). This CDR3 comprises 16 residues. CDR3 nucleotides: TGTGCCAGCAGCTTACCCCCAGGCGGGAGTGCCGGGGAGCTGTTTTTT. Translation gives CASSLPPGGSAGELFF.

In its sample, this clone was seen once. The chain joins TRBV10-3 to TRBJ2-5; 14 bases align to TRBD2. V gave up 10 bases and J gave up 4 bases; unmatched junction bases: 2. This CDR3 comprises 13 residues. The germline V gene has CDR1 ENHRY and CDR2 SYGVKD. CDR3 bases: TGTGCCACCGGACTAGCGGGGGGAGAGACCCAGTACTTC. Its protein product is CATGLAGGETQYF.

This chain connects TRBV7-9 to TRBJ1-6; TRBD1 matches 7 bases. The CDR3 is made up of 15 amino acids. Germline V gene lookup returns CDR1 SEHNR and CDR2 FQNEAQ (reference sequence). V lost 3 bases and J lost 5; bases outside the gene matches: 4. CDR3 sequence (DNA): TGTGCCAGCAGCTTCTTGCAGGGGGATAATTCACCCCTCCACTTT. Translating gives CASSFLQGDNSPLHF.

This clone occurred once. The CDR3 sequence: CASSPGQGWSGGYTF. The CDR3 coding sequence is TGTGCCAGCAGCCCAGGACAGGGTTGGTCGGGTGGCTACACCTTC. This chain links TRBV7-3 with TRBJ1-2; 8 bases align to TRBD1. J was trimmed by 7 bases and V by 5 bases; bases with no gene match: 12. The CDR3 loop spans 15 amino acids. CDR1 and CDR2 (germline): SGHTA, FQGTGA.

V usage is TRBV7-9 and J usage is TRBJ2-3; unclear D gene. The length of the CDR3 is 12 residues. CDR1 is SEHNR and CDR2 is FQNEAQ in the germline V gene (reference sequence). V lost 3 bases and J lost 2, with 3 bases in between. CDR3 protein: CASSFYTDTQYF. For the CDR3, the DNA is TGTGCCAGCAGCTTTTACACAGATACGCAGTATTTT.

The V call is TRBV30, the J call TRBJ2-5, with D possibly TRBD2 on 5 matching bases. CDR3 size: 11 residues. V lost 0 bases and J lost 7, with 6 bases in between. CDR1 and CDR2 (germline): GTSNPN, SVGIG (reference sequence). CDR3 amino acids: CAWSVRGTQYF. The CDR3, as DNA: TGTGCCTGGAGTGTACGGGGGACCCAGTACTTC.

Written as DNA, the CDR3 is TGTGCCAGCAGTGAAATGAGGGGCAGCTACGAGCAGTACTTC. Protein: CASSEMRGSYEQYF. The J gene is TRBJ2-7, the V gene TRBV6-1; D possibly matches TRBD1 or TRBD2 (5 bases each). Deletions cut 2 bases from V and 3 bases from J, with 11 bases between. Germline CDR1 reads MNHNS; CDR2 reads SASEGT. This CDR3 region has 14 residues.

The chain joins TRBV6-5 to TRBJ2-1; D unclear. This CDR3 is 13 amino acids long. Germline CDR1 and CDR2: MNHEY and SVGAGI. V shed 2 bases and J shed 6 bases, with 8 bases lying between them. This CDR3 reads CASSYRDGNEQFF. CDR3 sequence (DNA): TGTGCCAGCAGTTACAGGGATGGCAATGAGCAGTTCTTC.

The chain employs TRBV27 and TRBJ2-1; 7 bases are a match to TRBD2. Germline V gene data show CDR1 as MNHEY and CDR2 as SMNVEV (reference sequence). The V segment lost 10 bases and the J segment 8 bases; nucleotides outside the gene matches: 8. The CDR3 spans 12 residues. The CDR3 is CATGLVGDEQFF. The CDR3 DNA follows: TGTGCCACCGGACTAGTTGGAGATGAGCAGTTCTTC.

The chain employs TRBV5-4 and TRBJ2-5; TRBD1 agrees at 7 bases. The V and J ends lost 4 bases and 2 bases, in that order; junction bases with no gene match: 2. The length of the CDR3 is 13 residues. CDR1 SGHNT and CDR2 YYREEE come from the germline V gene (reference sequence). As DNA, the CDR3 is TGTGCCAGCAGCCCACAGGGGCAAGAGACCCAGTACTTC. Protein: CASSPQGQETQYF.

A few counts support this clone. The chain links TRBV9 to TRBJ1-1; D is uncertain. This CDR3 comprises 13 residues. Germline CDR1 SGDLS, CDR2 YYNGEE. Trimming removed 0 bases from V and 1 base from J, with 4 bases in between. This CDR3 is CASSVAPNTEAFF. The CDR3 DNA reads as TGTGCCAGCAGCGTAGCCCCGAACACTGAAGCTTTCTTT.

The chain couples TRBV19 to TRBJ2-5; 9 bases match TRBD1. J was trimmed by 5 bases and V by 6 bases; bases with no gene match: 10. The CDR3 extends over 15 amino acids. The germline V gene has CDR1 LNHDA and CDR2 SQIVND (reference sequence). CDR3 residues: CASRPDRGERETQYF. The CDR3 DNA reads as TGTGCCAGTAGACCCGACAGGGGGGAGCGGGAGACCCAGTACTTC.

The chain has TRBV19 and TRBJ1-6; 9 nucleotides line up with TRBD1. Trimming took 8 bases from V and 8 from J; bases not matched to a gene: 4. The germline CDR1 and CDR2 sequences are LNHDA and SQIVND (reference sequence). The CDR3 extends over 13 amino acids. Written as DNA, the CDR3 is TGTGCCAGTGGGACAGGGTATGATTCACCCCTCCACTTT. Translated: CASGTGYDSPLHF. The complete variable domain, with remaining parts taken from reference TRBV19 and TRBJ1-6, reads DGGITQSPKYLFRKEGQNVTLSCEQNLNHDAMYWYRQDPGQGLRLIYYSQIVNDFQKGDIAEGYSVSREKKESFPLTVTSAQKNPTAFYLCASGTGYDSPLHFGNGTRLTVT.

The chain joins TRBV2 to TRBJ1-1, with D tentatively TRBD1 (6 bases). The CDR3 spans 16 residues. Per the germline V gene, CDR1 is SNHLY and CDR2 is FYNNEI. Trimming took 6 bases from V and 0 from J, leaving 17 bases between them. CDR3 sequence reads: CASSDSGGTMNTEAFF. CDR3 DNA sequence: TGTGCCAGCAGCGACTCTGGCGGGACAATGAACACTGAAGCTTTCTTT.

The gene calls are TRBV18 and TRBJ2-7; no firm D call. Trimming removed 3 bases at V and 2 bases at J, with 11 bases between. Per germline, CDR1 KGHSH and CDR2 LQKENI. This CDR3 is built from 14 residues. The CDR3 reads CASSPKGSTYEQYF. In DNA, the CDR3 is TGTGCCAGCTCACCTAAAGGAAGTACCTACGAGCAGTACTTC.

V usage is TRBV7-9 and J usage is TRBJ2-5; TRBD1 agrees at 10 bases. CDR3 length equals 14 residues. CDR1 is SEHNR, CDR2 FQNEAQ, per germline (reference sequence). V was pared by 5 bases and J by 3 bases, with 3 bases of the junction left unmatched. The CDR3 sequence: CASSPGQGEETQYF. For the CDR3, the DNA is TGTGCCAGCAGCCCAGGACAGGGGGAAGAGACCCAGTACTTC.

This clone has only one observation. The chain carries TRBV5-1 and TRBJ2-1, with 7 bases matching TRBD1. Germline V lookup: CDR1 SGHRS, CDR2 YFSETQ. The ends lost 0 bases at V and 5 bases at J; junction bases unmatched: 5. The CDR3 runs 15 residues. CDR3 sequence reads: CASSLGGTENNEQFF. The DNA for the CDR3 is TGCGCCAGCAGCTTGGGGGGGACAGAGAACAATGAGCAGTTCTTC. Filled out from reference TRBV5-1 and TRBJ2-1, the complete variable domain reads KAGVTQTPRYLIKTRGQQVTLSCSPISGHRSVSWYQQTPGQGLQFLFEYFSETQRNKGNFPGRFSGRQFSNSRSEMNVSTLELGDSALYLCASSLGGTENNEQFFGPGTRLTVL.

The V call is TRBV28, the J call TRBJ1-4, with D unresolved. The CDR3 extends over 12 amino acids. Germline V gene lookup returns CDR1 MDHEN and CDR2 SYDVKM. Trimming removed 3 bases from V and 7 bases from J, with 6 bases in between. CDR3 nucleotides: TGTGCCAGCAGTTTCTGGGGTGAAAAACTGTTTTTT. Amino acid sequence: CASSFWGEKLFF.

V is TRBV4-2 and J is TRBJ2-5, with 14 positions matching TRBD2. CDR3 length: 18 amino acids. Germline V gene sequence: CDR1 LGHNA, CDR2 YNFKEQ. The V segment lost 2 bases and the J segment 5 bases; nucleotides outside the gene matches: 10. CDR3 nucleotide sequence: TGTGCCAGCAGCCAAAGTGGCCGGACTAGCGGGGGGAGGGAGACCCAGTACTTC. Residues: CASSQSGRTSGGRETQYF.

This clone was counted only a few times. This rearrangement joins TRBV2 to TRBJ1-5, with D unclear. The ends were cut back, 11 bases at V and 0 bases at J, with 11 bases in the middle. This CDR3 comprises 13 residues. Germline-derived CDR1 and CDR2 are SNHLY and FYNNEI. As DNA, the CDR3 is TGTGCCTCCAATTTAGTTAGCAATCAGCCCCAGCATTTT. Protein sequence: CASNLVSNQPQHF.

The J gene is TRBJ2-3, the V gene TRBV6-5, with D possibly TRBD2 on 6 matching bases. Trimming pared 6 bases from V and 2 bases from J, leaving 12 bases between. Looked up from germline, CDR1 is MNHEY and CDR2 is SVGAGI. CDR3 length: 14 amino acids. CDR3 coding DNA: TGTGCCAGCAGAATAGGGGAGGACACAGATACGCAGTATTTT. Protein: CASRIGEDTDTQYF.

The V and J genes are TRBV15 and TRBJ1-1, with D uncertain. With 0 bases removed from V and 8 bases from J, the gap between germline ends came to 16 bases. This CDR3 is 15 amino acids long. Germline assignment: CDR1 LNHNV and CDR2 YYDKDF (reference sequence). This chain's CDR3 is CATSRDLPGLGEAFF. The CDR3 bases are TGTGCCACCAGCAGAGATCTCCCTGGCCTCGGGGAAGCTTTCTTT.

This clone was recorded a few times. The V call is TRBV7-9, the J call TRBJ1-2, with D maybe TRBD1 (5 bases). The CDR3 contains 13 residues. V was pared by 3 bases and J by 2 bases, with 7 bases between. Germline V gene lookup returns CDR1 SEHNR and CDR2 FQNEAQ (reference sequence). The CDR3 nucleotides are TGTGCCAGCAGCTTGGGGCACAACTATGGCTACACCTTC. It encodes CASSLGHNYGYTF.